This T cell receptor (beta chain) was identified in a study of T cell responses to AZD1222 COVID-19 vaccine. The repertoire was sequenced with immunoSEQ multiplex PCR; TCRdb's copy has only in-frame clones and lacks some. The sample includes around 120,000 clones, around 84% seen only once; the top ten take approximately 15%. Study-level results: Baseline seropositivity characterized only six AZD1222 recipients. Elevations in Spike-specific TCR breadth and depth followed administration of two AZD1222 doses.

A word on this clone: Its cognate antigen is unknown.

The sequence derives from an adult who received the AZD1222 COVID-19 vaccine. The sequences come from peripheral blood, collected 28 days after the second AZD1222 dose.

The CDR3 reads CASSVGTGFGQPQHF. CDR3 bases: TGTGCCAGCAGCGTTGGGACAGGGTTCGGGCAGCCCCAGCATTTT. This chain joins TRBV9 and TRBJ1-5; TRBD1 agrees at 9 bases. This CDR3 spans 15 amino acids. Germline CDR1 and CDR2: SGDLS and YYNGEE. With V trimmed by 2 bases and J by 7 bases, 7 bases remained unmatched.